This entry lists 20 T cell receptor beta chains sequenced from one sample in a study of blood T cell repertoires in COVID-19. The data were produced by immunoSEQ multiplex PCR, yet TCRdb's version contains in-frame clones alone and is incomplete. The sample lists about 160,000 clones; 82% were seen once. The specimen was peripheral blood. Source of these receptors: a woman of 80 years or more with acute or convalescent COVID-19.

This clone has ten or more counts. The genes are TRBV3-1 (or the pseudogene TRBV3-2) and TRBJ2-5, with a possible D match to TRBD1 (5 bases). Trimming removed 0 bases from V and 0 bases from J, with 17 bases in between. Germline V CDR1 and CDR2: LGHDT, YNNKEL (reference sequence). The CDR3 extends over 18 amino acids. This chain's CDR3 is CASSQDPRVATYQETQYF. CDR3 DNA sequence: TGTGCCAGCAGCCAAGATCCCAGGGTAGCCACGTACCAAGAGACCCAGTACTTC.

The gene calls are TRBV18 and TRBJ1-1; 7 bases line up with TRBD1. The CDR3 length is 16 residues. Germline lookup yields CDR1 KGHSH and CDR2 LQKENI. The V gene end was trimmed by 4 bases and the J gene end by 0 bases; junction bases not matched to a gene: 8. The CDR3 DNA follows: TGTGCCAGCTCACATCAATGGGACAGCTTGAACACTGAAGCTTTCTTT. Protein product: CASSHQWDSLNTEAFF.

The V call is TRBV6-5, the J call TRBJ1-6, with TRBD1 matching over 7 bases. This CDR3 is 13 amino acids long. Germline V lookup: CDR1 MNHEY, CDR2 SVGAGI. V lost 2 bases, J lost 14 bases, and 6 bases stayed unmatched. DNA of the CDR3: TGTGCCAGCAGTTACAGCCGGGGACAGTCCCTCCACTTT. The encoded protein is CASSYSRGQSLHF.

This sequence joins TRBV19 and TRBJ1-1; weak D call: TRBD1 (5 bases). The CDR3 spans 15 residues. The V gene lost 7 bases and the J gene lost 1 base, with 16 bases spanning the gap. In germline, CDR1 is LNHDA, CDR2 SQIVND (reference sequence). The CDR3, as DNA: TGTGCCAGTATCAATGGGGCCCTACAGAACACTGAAGCTTTCTTT. It codes for CASINGALQNTEAFF.

V is TRBV30 and J is TRBJ1-6; 10 bases agree with TRBD1. In germline, CDR1 is GTSNPN, CDR2 SVGIG (reference sequence). There are 19 residues in the CDR3. Trimming cost V 1 base and J 2 bases; bases outside gene matches: 11. The CDR3 region is CAWSARDRGGSTYNSPLHF. CDR3 DNA sequence: TGTGCCTGGAGTGCCCGGGACAGGGGTGGGAGTACCTATAATTCACCCCTCCACTTT. The full variable domain, rest sourced from reference TRBV30 and TRBJ1-6, is SQTIHQWPATLVQPVGSPLSLECTVEGTSNPNLYWYRQAAGRGLQLLFYSVGIGQISSEVPQNLSASRPQDRQFILSSKKLLLSDSGFYLCAWSARDRGGSTYNSPLHFGNGTRLTVT.

This chain connects TRBV7-9 to TRBJ1-6; 7 bases agree with TRBD1. Per the germline V gene, CDR1 is SEHNR and CDR2 is FQNEAQ (reference sequence). V was pared by 5 bases and J by 10 bases, with 11 bases of the junction left unmatched. The CDR3 loop spans 15 amino acids. DNA of the CDR3: TGTGCCAGCAGCCACCGACAGGGAGAGGCATCACCCCTCCACTTT. It encodes CASSHRQGEASPLHF.

The chain couples TRBV7-2 to TRBJ2-3; 10 nucleotides align to TRBD1. This CDR3 has 16 residues. CDR1 and CDR2 (germline): SGHTA, FQGNSA. Unmatched junction bases numbered 5, after V lost 3 bases and J lost 2 bases. The CDR3: CASSFVGQGNTDTQYF. The DNA for the CDR3 is TGTGCCAGCAGCTTCGTGGGACAGGGGAACACAGATACGCAGTATTTT.

The rearrangement links TRBV5-1 to TRBJ1-1, with TRBD1 identical over 9 bases. Germline CDR1 is SGHRS and CDR2 is YFSETQ. Trimming removed 3 bases from V and 4 bases from J; junction bases left unmatched: 10. The CDR3 is made up of 16 amino acids. The CDR3 bases are TGCGCCAGCAGCTCACAGGGGGCCCTCTTCGGCACTGAAGCTTTCTTT. It encodes CASSSQGALFGTEAFF.

This chain uses TRBV29-1 with TRBJ1-3, with a weak D call TRBD1 (6 bases). The CDR3 has 15 residues. CDR1 is SQVTM, CDR2 ANQGSEA, per germline. The V gene lost 7 bases and the J gene lost 1 base, with 17 bases spanning the gap. This chain's CDR3 is CSARETGRSGNTIYF. In DNA, the CDR3 is TGCAGCGCCCGCGAGACAGGACGTTCTGGAAACACCATATATTTT.

This clone showed up just a few times. The genes are TRBV6-4 and TRBJ2-3; D might be TRBD2 (6 bases). V lost 2 bases, J lost 5 bases, and 11 bases lay in between. CDR1 is MRHNA and CDR2 is SNTAGT in the germline V gene. The CDR3 contains 14 residues. CDR3 region: CASSDGLEGDTQYF. CDR3 DNA: TGTGCCAGCAGTGACGGGCTGGAGGGAGATACGCAGTATTTT.

The chain carries TRBV9 and TRBJ2-7; 7 bases agree with TRBD1. V dropped 2 bases and J dropped 0; count of bases not matched to a gene: 2. The CDR3 has 14 amino acids. Germline V gene sequence: CDR1 SGDLS, CDR2 YYNGEE. Written as DNA, the CDR3 is TGTGCCAGCAGCGTGACAGGGAACTCCTACGAGCAGTACTTC. It yields the protein CASSVTGNSYEQYF. The full variable domain, with the rest looked up from reference TRBV9 and TRBJ2-7, is DSGVTQTPKHLITATGQRVTLRCSPRSGDLSVYWYQQSLDQGLQFLIQYYNGEERAKGNILERFSAQQFPDLHSELNLSSLELGDSALYFCASSVTGNSYEQYFGPGTRLTVT.

This chain uses TRBV7-8 with TRBJ2-2; 8 nucleotides align to TRBD2. Losses at the gene ends were 7 bases for V and 5 bases for J; bases not matched to a gene: 15. The CDR3 consists of 17 residues. Germline loops: CDR1 SGHVS, CDR2 FQNEAQ. The DNA for the CDR3 is TGTGCCAGCATCCCTTCCCGACGGGAGGGCCAAACCGGGGAGCTGTTTTTT. The encoded protein is CASIPSRREGQTGELFF.

The chain combines TRBV7-9 with TRBJ1-2; perhaps TRBD1 as D (6 bases). The germline V gene encodes CDR1 SEHNR and CDR2 FQNEAQ (reference sequence). V was cut by 3 bases and J by 4 bases, with 12 bases left in between. CDR3 length equals 14 residues. The CDR3 nucleotides read TGTGCCAGCAGCTTTGACAGGCGGACCTATGGCTACACCTTC. It yields the protein CASSFDRRTYGYTF. Full variable domain (outside the CDR3, taken from reference TRBV7-9 and TRBJ1-2): DTGVSQNPRHKITKRGQNVTFRCDPISEHNRLYWYRQTLGQGPEFLTYFQNEAQLEKSRLLSDRFSAERPKGSFSTLEIQRTEQGDSAMYLCASSFDRRTYGYTFGSGTRLTVV.

This sequence joins TRBV30 and TRBJ2-1; 9 nucleotides align to TRBD2. Unmatched junction bases numbered 11, after V lost 4 bases and J lost 4 bases. Germline values: CDR1 GTSNPN, CDR2 SVGIG (reference sequence). There are 16 residues in the CDR3. The DNA for the CDR3 is TGTGCCTGGACTCCCGAACTAGCGGGTATATACAATGAGCAGTTCTTC. Translated, it gives CAWTPELAGIYNEQFF.

The rearrangement uses TRBV24-1 and TRBJ1-1, with D possibly being TRBD1 (6 bases). This CDR3 region has 15 residues. Germline V CDR1 and CDR2: KGHDR, SFDVKD. V was pared by 4 bases and J by 7 bases, with 18 bases between. The CDR3 bases are TGTGCCACCAGTGACAGTAACACAGGGTGCTATGAAGCTTTCTTT. Protein product: CATSDSNTGCYEAFF.

The chain links TRBV4-1 to TRBJ2-7; D is possibly TRBD1 (6 bases). CDR3 length: 17 amino acids. CDR1 and CDR2 from the germline V gene are MGHRA and YSYEKL. Trimming shortened V by 0 bases and J by 4 bases, and 19 bases separated the two germline ends. This chain's CDR3 is CASSQEGADSGVYEQYF. CDR3 bases: TGCGCCAGCAGCCAAGAGGGTGCGGACAGTGGGGTTTACGAGCAGTACTTC.

The chain employs TRBV3-1 (or the pseudogene TRBV3-2) and TRBJ2-2; D remains ambiguous. The germline gives CDR1 LGHDT, CDR2 YNNKEL (reference sequence). The V gene lost 7 bases and the J gene lost 4 bases, with 7 bases spanning the gap. The length of the CDR3 is 12 residues. CDR3 DNA: TGTGCCAGCACACAGTCCACCGGGGAGCTGTTTTTT. It codes for CASTQSTGELFF.

The chain employs TRBV7-9 and TRBJ1-6, with D uncertain. V lost 1 base to trimming and J lost 12 bases, with 10 bases between them. CDR1 and CDR2 (germline): SEHNR, FQNEAQ (reference sequence). The CDR3 is 13 amino acids. CDR3 bases: TGTGCCAGCAGCTTAGGGCCGACAAGACCCCTCCACTTT. This sequence encodes CASSLGPTRPLHF.

V usage is TRBV9 and J usage is TRBJ1-1; 10 positions match TRBD1. The CDR3 is 14 amino acids. The V gene end was trimmed by 5 bases and the J gene end by 7 bases; junction bases not matched to a gene: 8. Germline V gives CDR1 SGDLS, CDR2 YYNGEE. DNA of the CDR3: TGTGCCAGCAGATCCGGGACAGGGGCCGGTGAAGCTTTCTTT. It translates to CASRSGTGAGEAFF.

The genes are TRBV5-1 and TRBJ2-3; 8 bases align to TRBD2. V dropped 7 bases and J dropped 5; count of bases not matched to a gene: 12. CDR3 length equals 15 residues. Germline CDR1 is SGHRS and CDR2 is YFSETQ. The CDR3 reads CASSTSGDMGDTQYF. The CDR3, as DNA: TGCGCCAGCTCCACTAGCGGAGATATGGGAGATACGCAGTATTTT.